This T cell receptor beta chain was found in a study of blood T cell repertoires in COVID-19. Across the study: The United States, Italy and Spain provided the acute and convalescent COVID-19 samples. T cells, B-cell-depleted T cells, or PBMCs provided the cDNA or gDNA that served as material.

The germline V gene encodes CDR1 MRHNA and CDR2 SNTAGT. V shed 5 bases, J shed 0 bases, and the junction held 4 bases outside the gene matches. The CDR3 is made up of 15 amino acids. How the authors handled the data: Amplification from reference gene primers served as the basis for estimated nucleated cell counts. The method was immunoSEQ multiplex PCR; TCRdb's version includes in-frame clones alone and lacks a portion of them. The DNA was the basis for D and trimming; V, J and clone size are from that table. The sample consists of approximately 260,000 clones, around 89% of them appearing once. What was sequenced was peripheral blood. The sequence came from a woman aged 55-75 years with COVID-19, enrolled during active disease. The gene calls are TRBV6-4 and TRBJ1-5; 7 bases fit TRBD1. In nucleotides, the CDR3 is TGTGCCAGCAGTACTGACAGGGTTAGCAATCAGCCCCAGCATTTT. Translated: CASSTDRVSNQPQHF.